The 14 T cell receptor beta chains reported below all come from one sample, sequenced in a study of radiotherapy plus CTLA-4 blockade in lung cancer. Sequencing was performed with immunoSEQ multiplex PCR; in TCRdb, only in-frame clones are kept and a portion is missing. This table holds around 26,000 clones, around 72% found once. The input for sequencing was peripheral blood, taken from a patient treated with radiotherapy plus ipilimumab. All receptors come from a human donor with non-small cell lung cancer who had stable disease on radiotherapy plus ipilimumab.

The J gene is TRBJ2-5, the V gene TRBV5-4, with D possibly being TRBD1 or TRBD2 (5 bases each). The tail of the sequence fits TRBJ2-7 better, so the J call may be wrong. CDR1 is SGHNT, CDR2 YYREEE, per germline (reference sequence). The CDR3 runs 15 residues. The CDR3 DNA reads as TGTGCCAGCAGCTTGGATCCAGGGAGCTCCTACGAGCAGTACTTC. Residues: CASSLDPGSSYEQYF.

The rearrangement joins TRBV5-1 to TRBJ2-1; tentative D call: TRBD2 (5 bases). Between the trimmed V and J ends, which lost 0 bases and 9 bases, there was a span of 10 bases. Germline assignment: CDR1 SGHRS and CDR2 YFSETQ. The CDR3 sequence is 13 residues long. The CDR3: CASSLGLRVEQFF. The DNA of the CDR3 is TGCGCCAGCAGCTTGGGGTTGAGGGTTGAGCAGTTCTTC.

This rearrangement joins TRBV2 to TRBJ2-6; TRBD1 agrees at 7 bases. The CDR3 length is 17 residues. V gave up 5 bases and J gave up 2 bases; unmatched junction bases: 9. In germline, CDR1 is SNHLY, CDR2 FYNNEI. The CDR3 bases are TGTGCCAGCAGTTTAAGCGACAGGGTCCCTGGGGCCAACGTCCTGACTTTC. This encodes CASSLSDRVPGANVLTF. Together with reference TRBV2 and TRBJ2-6, the CDR3 gives the full variable domain: EPEVTQTPSHQVTQMGQEVILRCVPISNHLYFYWYRQILGQKVEFLVSFYNNEISEKSEIFDDQFSVERPDGSNFTLKIRSTKLEDSAMYFCASSLSDRVPGANVLTFGAGSRLTVL.

CDR3 coding DNA: TGTGCCAGTAGTATAGTTCCCCTCTCCTACGAGCAGTACTTC. This codes for CASSIVPLSYEQYF. The genes are TRBV19 and TRBJ2-7; D not certain. Trimming cost V 1 base and J 0 bases, with 7 bases left between them. The CDR3 runs to 14 residues. Germline V CDR1 and CDR2: LNHDA, SQIVND (reference sequence). Looking up the rest from reference TRBV19 and TRBJ2-7 gives the full variable domain: DGGITQSPKYLFRKEGQNVTLSCEQNLNHDAMYWYRQDPGQGLRLIYYSQIVNDFQKGDIAEGYSVSREKKESFPLTVTSAQKNPTAFYLCASSIVPLSYEQYFGPGTRLTVT.

The chain recombines TRBV5-1 with TRBJ2-4; TRBD2 aligns across 12 bases. Germline assignment: CDR1 SGHRS and CDR2 YFSETQ. With V trimmed by 4 bases and J by 8 bases, 16 bases remained unmatched. This CDR3 contains 18 residues. CDR3 DNA sequence: TGCGCCAGCAGCGAGCCGTCTAGCGGGAGGGGTTCTAGGGACATTCAGTACTTC. Encoded protein: CASSEPSSGRGSRDIQYF.

The chain recombines TRBV7-2 with TRBJ2-5, with 8 positions matching TRBD2. The CDR3 length is 15 residues. Germline CDR1 reads SGHTA; CDR2 reads FQGNSA. J was trimmed by 2 bases and V by 5 bases; bases with no gene match: 7. The CDR3 DNA follows: TGTGCCAGCAGCCTTAGCGGGACCGGACAAGAGACCCAGTACTTC. It is translated as CASSLSGTGQETQYF.

J is TRBJ2-7 and V is TRBV19, with TRBD2 matching 12 bases. The CDR3 has 16 residues. The V gene's germline CDR1 is LNHDA and CDR2 SQIVND (reference sequence). J lost 2 bases, V lost 5 bases, and 7 bases had no gene match. The CDR3 loop is CASSSRTSGITYEQYF. CDR3 nucleotides: TGTGCCAGTAGTTCTCGGACTAGCGGGATTACCTACGAGCAGTACTTC.

The rearrangement uses TRBV14 and TRBJ1-3, with D perhaps matching TRBD1 (6 bases). Trimming shortened V by 4 bases and J by 3 bases, and 13 bases separated the two germline ends. CDR1 and CDR2 from the germline V gene are SGHDN and FVKESK. This CDR3 is built from 15 residues. CDR3 amino acids: CASSPTGIFGNTIYF. The CDR3 DNA reads as TGTGCCAGCAGCCCCACAGGGATTTTTGGAAACACCATATATTTT.

The chain couples TRBV5-4 to TRBJ2-1; 9 nucleotides align to TRBD2. The germline CDR1 and CDR2 sequences are SGHNT and YYREEE (reference sequence). CDR3 length: 15 amino acids. V trimming: 1 base; J trimming: 5 bases; junction bases outside the gene matches: 4. CDR3: CASSLLREGNNEQFF. CDR3 nucleotides: TGTGCCAGCAGCTTGCTGCGGGAGGGGAACAATGAGCAGTTCTTC.

V and J are TRBV7-2 and TRBJ2-2; TRBD2 is a possible D gene (7 bases). Germline-derived CDR1 and CDR2 are SGHTA and FQGNSA. Trimming shortened V by 5 bases and J by 7 bases, and 20 bases separated the two germline ends. The CDR3 runs 16 residues. The CDR3 is CASSRLRGAHSGELFF. The DNA of the CDR3 is TGTGCCAGCAGCCGACTTCGGGGGGCGCATAGCGGGGAGCTGTTTTTT.

This chain connects TRBV11-3 to TRBJ2-7; tentatively, D is TRBD1 (6 bases). V lost 0 bases and J lost 3, with 15 bases in between. This CDR3 is 16 amino acids long. The germline gives CDR1 SGHNT, CDR2 YENEEA. The CDR3 nucleotides are TGTGCCAGCAGCTTAGATTTAAAGGGGGTGGTCTACGAGCAGTACTTC. Translated, it gives CASSLDLKGVVYEQYF.

Written as DNA, the CDR3 is TGCGCCAGCAGCTCCTCTGGTATCCCCGCAGAGACCCAGTACTTC. Encoded protein: CASSSSGIPAETQYF. The V and J genes are TRBV5-1 and TRBJ2-5; no definite D call. The CDR3 sequence is 15 residues long. Germline V gene data show CDR1 as SGHRS and CDR2 as YFSETQ. V lost 3 bases, J lost 4 bases, and 16 bases lay in between.

This rearrangement joins TRBV18 to TRBJ1-1; possibly TRBD1 for D (6 bases). The V gene's germline CDR1 is KGHSH and CDR2 LQKENI. The V end was cut by 3 bases, the J end by 4 bases, with 12 bases between. The CDR3 loop spans 14 amino acids. The CDR3 loop reads CASSPQQGGTEAFF. CDR3 DNA: TGTGCCAGCTCACCTCAACAGGGTGGCACTGAAGCTTTCTTT.

The chain uses TRBV11-2 and TRBJ2-1; 10 bases align to TRBD2. This CDR3 comprises 14 residues. J gave up 8 bases and V 4 bases, and 5 bases lay outside the gene matches. Germline assignment: CDR1 SGHAT and CDR2 FQNNGV. The CDR3 loop reads CASSSLAGRYEQFF. The DNA of the CDR3 is TGTGCCAGCAGCTCACTAGCGGGAAGGTATGAGCAGTTCTTC.